Presented here are 5 T cell receptor beta chains from one specimen sequenced in a study of cytomegalovirus exposure and HLA in healthy donors. This PCR relied on a set of 60 Vbeta primers and 13 Jbeta primers. The table came from immunoSEQ multiplex PCR; TCRdb's copy has only in-frame clones and leaves some out. The sample yields 90,000 to 150,000 clones, approximately 77% seen once. What was sequenced was PBMCs. Receptors were obtained from a man aged 45-60 years in good health and CMV-seropositive.

This chain links TRBV5-4 with TRBJ2-3; D not certain. CDR1 is SGHNT, CDR2 YYREEE, per germline (reference sequence). The V end lost 2 bases, the J end lost 5 bases, and 15 bases lay between the germline ends. CDR3 length equals 15 residues. The CDR3 nucleotides are TGTGCCAGCAGCTTTGGTGGCAATCGGAGAGATACGCAGTATTTT. It is translated as CASSFGGNRRDTQYF.

The chain couples TRBV7-2 to TRBJ2-2, with TRBD2 identical over 9 bases. V gave up 5 bases and J gave up 4 bases; unmatched junction bases: 5. CDR1 SGHTA and CDR2 FQGNSA come from the germline V gene. This CDR3 contains 15 residues. CDR3 in amino acids: CASSLLAGTTGELFF. As DNA, the CDR3 is TGTGCCAGCAGCCTACTAGCGGGTACCACCGGGGAGCTGTTTTTT.

V and J are TRBV6-4 and TRBJ1-1; TRBD1 aligns across 8 bases. Germline lookup yields CDR1 MRHNA and CDR2 SNTAGT. Trimming cost V 7 bases and J 4 bases; bases outside gene matches: 8. CDR3 size: 14 residues. The CDR3 here is CASKEQGGSTEAFF. In DNA form, the CDR3 reads TGTGCCAGCAAAGAACAGGGGGGAAGCACTGAAGCTTTCTTT.

The CDR3 DNA follows: TGCGCCAGCAGCCCGCAGGGAGAGGGACTCTATGGCTACACCTTC. Protein: CASSPQGEGLYGYTF. The J gene is TRBJ1-2, the V gene TRBV5-1, with D perhaps matching TRBD1 (5 bases). The germline gives CDR1 SGHRS, CDR2 YFSETQ. V gave up 4 bases and J gave up 4 bases, with 17 bases separating them. The CDR3 has 15 amino acids.

The rearrangement joins TRBV2 to TRBJ2-3; TRBD1 agrees at 8 bases. With 6 bases clipped from V and 5 bases from J, the junction kept 7 bases outside the gene matches. In germline, CDR1 is SNHLY, CDR2 FYNNEI. The CDR3 spans 14 residues. The CDR3 sequence is CASSKTGAGDTQYF. DNA for the CDR3: TGTGCCAGCAGCAAGACAGGGGCGGGAGATACGCAGTATTTT.